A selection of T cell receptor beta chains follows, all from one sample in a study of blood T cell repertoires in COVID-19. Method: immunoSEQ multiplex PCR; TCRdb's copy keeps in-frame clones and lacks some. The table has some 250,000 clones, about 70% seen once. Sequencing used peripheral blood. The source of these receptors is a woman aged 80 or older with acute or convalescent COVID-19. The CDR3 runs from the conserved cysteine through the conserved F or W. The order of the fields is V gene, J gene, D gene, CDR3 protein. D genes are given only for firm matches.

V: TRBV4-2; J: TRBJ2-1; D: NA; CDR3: CASNSAHNEQFF
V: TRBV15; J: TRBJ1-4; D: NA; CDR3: CATSSVRYEKLFF
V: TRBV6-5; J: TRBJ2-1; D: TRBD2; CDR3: CASSPGTSGKNEQFF
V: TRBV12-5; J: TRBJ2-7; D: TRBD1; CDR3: CASGNGQGGSYEQYF
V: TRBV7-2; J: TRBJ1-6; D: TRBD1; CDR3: CASSLMGTGVSPLHF
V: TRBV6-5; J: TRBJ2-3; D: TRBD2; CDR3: CASSYSGRHTDTQYF
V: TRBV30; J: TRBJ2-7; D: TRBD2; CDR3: CAWLPRLARSYEQYF
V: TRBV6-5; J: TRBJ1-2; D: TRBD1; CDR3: CASRDRAYGYTF
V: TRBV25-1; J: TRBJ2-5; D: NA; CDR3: CASSPYQGGRETQYF
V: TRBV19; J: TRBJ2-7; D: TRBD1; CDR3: CASRLTGRSYEQYF
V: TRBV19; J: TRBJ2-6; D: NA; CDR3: CASTLSPSGANVLTF
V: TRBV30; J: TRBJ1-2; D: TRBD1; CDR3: CAWSRTGGDGYTF
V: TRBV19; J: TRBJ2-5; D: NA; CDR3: CASSPRGAETQYF
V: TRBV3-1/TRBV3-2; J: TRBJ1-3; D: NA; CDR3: CASSQESQIQSGNTIYF
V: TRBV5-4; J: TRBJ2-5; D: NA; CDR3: CASSDQTSSPYQETQYF
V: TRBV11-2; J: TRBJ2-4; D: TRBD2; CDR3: CASRRPGGRDIQYF
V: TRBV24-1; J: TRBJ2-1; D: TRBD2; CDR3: CATSWSGGASHEQFF
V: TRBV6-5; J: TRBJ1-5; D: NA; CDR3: CASSRGFNQPQHF
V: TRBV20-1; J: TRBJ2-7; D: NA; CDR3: CSAIQNYEQYF
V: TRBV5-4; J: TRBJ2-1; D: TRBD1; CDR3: CASSPGGTGSYNEQFF
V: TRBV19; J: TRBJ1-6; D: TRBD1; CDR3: CASSITGVGSPLHF
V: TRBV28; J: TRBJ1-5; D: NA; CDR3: CATQGSSNQPQHF
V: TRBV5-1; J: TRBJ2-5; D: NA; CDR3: CASSSEAGGRETQYF
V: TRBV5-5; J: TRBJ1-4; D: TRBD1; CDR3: CASSFTGGEREKLFF
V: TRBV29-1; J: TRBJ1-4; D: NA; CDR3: CSVEEGQGYGEKLFF
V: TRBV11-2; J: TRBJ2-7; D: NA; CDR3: CASSLVQGYEQYF
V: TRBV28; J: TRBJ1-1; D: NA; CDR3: CASSYGTRLEAFF
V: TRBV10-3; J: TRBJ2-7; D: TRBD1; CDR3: CAISETGGVYIEQYF
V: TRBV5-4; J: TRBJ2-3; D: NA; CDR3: CASSPPREEGTDTQYF
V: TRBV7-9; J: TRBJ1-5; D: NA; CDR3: CASSSQDNQPQHF
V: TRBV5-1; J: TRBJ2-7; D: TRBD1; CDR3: CASSGRDRGFEQYF
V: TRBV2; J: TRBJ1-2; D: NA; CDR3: CASGGDTTYGYTF
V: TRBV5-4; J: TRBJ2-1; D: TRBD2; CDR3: CASSASSGGSSYNEQFF
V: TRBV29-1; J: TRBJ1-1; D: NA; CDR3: CSVEEGGAKTEAFF
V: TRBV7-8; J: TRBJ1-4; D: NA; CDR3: CASSLNGGGARDEKLFF
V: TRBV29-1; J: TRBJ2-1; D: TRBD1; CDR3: CSVGRQGSYNEQFF
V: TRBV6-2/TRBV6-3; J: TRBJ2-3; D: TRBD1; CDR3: CASSPYIQGATDTQYF